This TCR beta chain was recorded in a study of patients and donors after allogeneic stem cell transplantation. TCRdb called the RT-PCR reads again in MiXCR, with one record for every CDR3 protein. Counted here are around 240,000 distinct CDR3 sequences, 13% to 15% occurring once; the ten biggest clones make up 9.5% to 13%. The sequenced material came from blood, either unsorted or a sorted T cell fraction (not recorded which). The source is a human donor who was either an allogeneic HSCT recipient or a stem cell or donor lymphocyte infusion donor (not recorded which). It is not recorded whose cells these are; they may come from a transplant donor.

The CDR3 loop reads CASSREGVDGGTQYF. The DNA for the CDR3 is TGTGCCAGCAGTCGGGAGGGGGTAGATGGTGGTACGCAGTATTTT. The chain has TRBV2 and TRBJ2-3, with 8 bases fitting TRBD2. The CDR3 is 15 residues long. Germline V gene sequence: CDR1 SNHLY, CDR2 FYNNEI. The J segment lost 8 bases and the V segment lost 5 bases, leaving 12 bases of the junction unmatched.